Listed below are T cell receptor beta chains from one sample, sequenced in a study of cytomegalovirus exposure and HLA in healthy donors. Assay used: immunoSEQ multiplex PCR; TCRdb lists only in-frame clones, some missing. The sample lists 150,000 to 200,000 clones; about 78% were seen once. Sequenced: PBMCs. Receptor source: a woman aged 45-60 years in good health and CMV-seropositive. Each CDR3 is given with its conserved first and last residue. Each record gives: clone size, J gene, D gene, CDR3 length, V gene, CDR3 DNA, CDR3 protein. A D gene is named only where the DNA matches it firmly. The size entry is marked missing in some rows and otherwise reads once, few, many or a size class.

>NA|TRBJ1-2|NA|13|TRBV9
TGTGCCAGCAGCGTAGAGGGGATCGACGGCTACACCTTC
CASSVEGIDGYTF
>NA|TRBJ2-3|NA|16|TRBV19
TGTGCCAGCTATCCGGGGCGCGGGACTAGCACAGATACGCAGTATTTT
CASYPGRGTSTDTQYF
>NA|TRBJ1-4|TRBD1|14|TRBV5-1
TGCGCCAGCAGCTTTGGACAGGGAGGAGGAAAACTGTTTTTT
CASSFGQGGGKLFF
>NA|TRBJ2-3|TRBD2|14|TRBV19
TGTGCCAGTAGTACACGGGACTACCGAGATACGCAGTATTTT
CASSTRDYRDTQYF
>NA|TRBJ2-1|TRBD2|15|TRBV5-1
TGCGCCAGCAGCCCCGGGACTAGCGGGGGGCATGAGCAGTTCTTC
CASSPGTSGGHEQFF
>once|TRBJ2-3|NA|14|TRBV6-1
TGTGCCAGCAGTGAAGGGAGATACACAGATACGCAGTATTTT
CASSEGRYTDTQYF
>NA|TRBJ2-1|NA|15|TRBV5-1
TGCGCCAGCAGCCCGGACGGGGGAATTAGGAATGAGCAGTTCTTC
CASSPDGGIRNEQFF
>NA|TRBJ2-7|NA|21|TRBV19
TGTGCCAGTTCCCTCTCGCCGGGTACCTGGCCGTCTGGAGGGGAAACCTACGAGCAGTACTTC
CASSLSPGTWPSGGETYEQYF
>NA|TRBJ1-5|NA|14|TRBV6-6
TGTGCCAGCAGCCCAGGGTGGTTAGGTCAGCCCCAGCATTTT
CASSPGWLGQPQHF
>once|TRBJ1-6|TRBD1|16|TRBV6-5
TGTGCCAGCAGTTCAACCCGACAGGGTTCGGGTTCACCCCTCCACTTT
CASSSTRQGSGSPLHF
>NA|TRBJ2-1|TRBD2|15|TRBV18
TGTGCCAGCTCAGCCCGACTAGCCGGAGTGGATGAGCAGTTCTTC
CASSARLAGVDEQFF
>NA|TRBJ1-2|TRBD1|16|TRBV5-1
TGCGCCAGCAGCTTATACGTGGGACAGGGGGCATATGGCTACACCTTC
CASSLYVGQGAYGYTF
>NA|TRBJ2-5|NA|12|TRBV30
TGTGCCTGGACAGGGCAGCAAGAGACCCAGTACTTC
CAWTGQQETQYF
>NA|TRBJ2-7|TRBD1|16|TRBV9
TGTGCCAGCAGCGTAGCTGAAGGGACAGGGGGCTACGAGCAGTACTTC
CASSVAEGTGGYEQYF
>few|TRBJ2-5|NA|17|TRBV2
TGTGCCAGCAGTGAAGGGGGACTTAGTGTAGATGGGGAGACCCAGTACTTC
CASSEGGLSVDGETQYF
>few|TRBJ2-4|TRBD1|18|TRBV10-1
TGCGCCAGCAGGCGCGGACAGGGTTTAATGGGCGCCAAAAACATTCAGTACTTC
CASRRGQGLMGAKNIQYF
>NA|TRBJ1-2|NA|13|TRBV7-2
TGTGCCAGCAGCTTAGAAGAGGGCGGGGGCTACACCTTC
CASSLEEGGGYTF
>NA|TRBJ1-2|TRBD1|14|TRBV5-6
TGTGCCAGCAGCCTTAACAGGGGGCGGGATGGCTACACCTTC
CASSLNRGRDGYTF
>NA|TRBJ2-2|TRBD2|14|TRBV29-1
TGCAGCGCTAGCGGGGGGGCAGACACCGGGGAGCTGTTTTTT
CSASGGADTGELFF
>NA|TRBJ1-1|NA|15|TRBV7-3
TGTGCCAGCAGCTTAGGTTCTCAGGGGCTCACTGAAGCTTTCTTT
CASSLGSQGLTEAFF
>NA|TRBJ2-1|TRBD2|15|TRBV7-7
TGTGCCAGCAGCCCTAGCGGGGGGATGAGAGGTGAGCAGTTCTTC
CASSPSGGMRGEQFF
>NA|TRBJ1-5|NA|15|TRBV6-1
TGTGCCAGCAGTGGGGGTCAGGGGAACGGTCAGCCCCAGCATTTT
CASSGGQGNGQPQHF
>NA|TRBJ1-6|TRBD1|19|TRBV12-5
TGTGCTAGTGTTTTGGCTGGGACAGACGCCTTCTCCTATAATTCACCCCTCCACTTT
CASVLAGTDAFSYNSPLHF
>NA|TRBJ2-7|TRBD2|16|TRBV28
TGTGCCAGCAGTTTGACTAGCGGGGGGCCACTCTACGAGCAGTACTTC
CASSLTSGGPLYEQYF
>once|TRBJ2-7|TRBD1|13|TRBV5-6
TGTGCCAGCAGCTTGGCCCAGGGGGCATGGCAGTACTTC
CASSLAQGAWQYF
>NA|TRBJ1-3|NA|14|TRBV5-1
TGCGCCAGCAGCTTCGCAGGGGTAGGAAACACCATATATTTT
CASSFAGVGNTIYF
>NA|TRBJ1-4|NA|16|TRBV5-1
TGCGCCAGCAGCTTGGTGGCAACCATGCAGCGAGAAAAACTGTTTTTT
CASSLVATMQREKLFF
>few|TRBJ2-2|TRBD1|16|TRBV27
TGTGCCAGCAGTCCCACAGGGGCAGCAAGCACCGGGGAGCTGTTTTTT
CASSPTGAASTGELFF
>NA|TRBJ2-2|TRBD1|16|TRBV19
TGTGCCAGTAGTAACCCCGGAACAGGGGAGACCGGGGAGCTGTTTTTT
CASSNPGTGETGELFF
>NA|TRBJ1-6|TRBD1|13|TRBV5-4
TGTGCCAGTCGGACAGGGGGTAATTCACCCCTCCACTTT
CASRTGGNSPLHF
>once|TRBJ2-4|TRBD1|13|TRBV25-1
TGTGCCAGCAGTCAATCACAGGGGAGAGTTCAGTACTTC
CASSQSQGRVQYF
>NA|TRBJ1-3|NA|13|TRBV18
TGTGCCAGCTCACAAGCCGAAGGAAACACCATATATTTT
CASSQAEGNTIYF
>NA|TRBJ1-1|NA|14|TRBV6-4
TGTGCCAGCAGTGCACAGGTTTACAACACTGAAGCTTTCTTT
CASSAQVYNTEAFF
>few|TRBJ1-3|TRBD1|17|TRBV5-1
TGCGCCAGCAGCTTGGACCCCCCTGACAGGGGGGGTAACACCATATATTTT
CASSLDPPDRGGNTIYF
>few|TRBJ1-6|TRBD1|15|TRBV6-1
TGTGCCAGCACCGAACAGGGACAGGGAAGTTCACCCCTCCACTTT
CASTEQGQGSSPLHF
>NA|TRBJ2-4|NA|14|TRBV10-3
TGTGCCATCAGTGAGGAGGGCACCAAAAACATTCAGTACTTC
CAISEEGTKNIQYF
>NA|TRBJ1-1|NA|13|TRBV11-2
TGTGCCAGCAGCCCCGTACAGGGTACTGAAGCTTTCTTT
CASSPVQGTEAFF
>NA|TRBJ2-7|NA|11|TRBV30
TGTGCCTGGAGTTTAAGCTACGAGCAGTACTTC
CAWSLSYEQYF
>NA|TRBJ2-1|NA|14|TRBV6-6
TGTGCCAGCATCCGAGCGGGCTCCTACAATGAGCAGTTCTTC
CASIRAGSYNEQFF
>NA|TRBJ1-5|TRBD1|14|TRBV10-2
TGCGCCAGCAATCCCGGACAGGGGGTTGGGCCCCAGCATTTT
CASNPGQGVGPQHF
>NA|TRBJ1-5|TRBD1|14|TRBV15
TGTGCCACCAGCAGGGACAGGGTAAATCAGCCCCAGCATTTT
CATSRDRVNQPQHF
>once|TRBJ2-3|NA|16|TRBV5-1
TGCGCCAGCAGCTTGTTAGGGCTAGCCGGCACAGATACGCAGTATTTT
CASSLLGLAGTDTQYF
>NA|TRBJ1-1|NA|12|TRBV6-6
TGTGCCAGCAGTTACTCCCAGGGGGAAGCTTTCTTT
CASSYSQGEAFF
>NA|TRBJ2-2|TRBD2|16|TRBV7-8
TGTGCCAGCAGCCTAGGTTGGGGGGGGGACACCGGGGAGCTGTTTTTT
CASSLGWGGDTGELFF
>NA|TRBJ2-1|NA|13|TRBV5-6
TGTGCCAGCAGCCCAGAGGGAAGAGGAGAGCAGTTCTTC
CASSPEGRGEQFF
>NA|TRBJ2-5|TRBD2|17|TRBV19
TGTGCCAGTAGTTCCCGGACTAGCGGGGGGCCGGGGGAGACCCAGTACTTC
CASSSRTSGGPGETQYF
>few|TRBJ1-1|NA|13|TRBV11-2
TGTGCCAGCAGCTTAGAACCAGGGTCTGAAGCTTTCTTT
CASSLEPGSEAFF
>NA|TRBJ1-1|NA|16|TRBV7-8
TGTGCCAGCAGCGGGAGCGCAGGGGAGGGGAACACTGAAGCTTTCTTT
CASSGSAGEGNTEAFF
>once|TRBJ2-3|TRBD1|15|TRBV6-1
TGTGCCAGCAGTGAAAGGGACAGAACCACAGATACGCGGTATTTT
CASSERDRTTDTRYF
>NA|TRBJ1-5|NA|13|TRBV29-1
TGCAGCGTTGGGGGCATCAAGAATCAGCCCCAGCATTTT
CSVGGIKNQPQHF
>NA|TRBJ1-2|TRBD1|17|TRBV29-1
TGCAGCGTTGAATCCTGGGGACAGGGAGAGAGCTTGTATGGCTACACCTTC
CSVESWGQGESLYGYTF
>NA|TRBJ2-1|NA|15|TRBV7-3
TGTGCCAGCAGCCAAGGTGGGGCCACATACAATGAGCAGTTCTTC
CASSQGGATYNEQFF
>NA|TRBJ1-1|NA|14|TRBV12-5
TGTGCTAGTGGCTCATCTGGAGGGAACACTGAAGCTTTCTTT
CASGSSGGNTEAFF
>NA|TRBJ2-3|NA|15|TRBV5-1
TGCGCCAGCAGTGAACCGGGGATTAGCACAGATACGCAGTATTTT
CASSEPGISTDTQYF
>NA|TRBJ2-7|TRBD1|15|TRBV6-5
TGTGCCAGCAAGATTACAGGGGGGAGGACCTACGAGCAGTACTTC
CASKITGGRTYEQYF
>NA|TRBJ1-1|NA|14|TRBV4-1
TGCGCCAGCAGCCTGGGGAGCGGGAACACTGAAGCTTTCTTT
CASSLGSGNTEAFF
>NA|TRBJ1-2|NA|11|TRBV7-5
TGTTCGCAGGCGAGGGACTATGGCTACACCTTC
CSQARDYGYTF